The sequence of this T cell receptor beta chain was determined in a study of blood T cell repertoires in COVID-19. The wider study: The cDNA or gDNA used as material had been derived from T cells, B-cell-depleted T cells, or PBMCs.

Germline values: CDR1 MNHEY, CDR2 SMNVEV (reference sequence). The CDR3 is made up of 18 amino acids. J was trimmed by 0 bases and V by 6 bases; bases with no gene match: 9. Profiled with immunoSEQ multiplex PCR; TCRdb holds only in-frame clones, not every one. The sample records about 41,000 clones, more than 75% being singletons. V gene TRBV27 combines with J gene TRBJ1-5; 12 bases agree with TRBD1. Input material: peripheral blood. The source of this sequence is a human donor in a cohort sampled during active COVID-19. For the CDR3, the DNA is TGTGCCAGCAGAAGCGTCGGGACAGGGGGCCTTAGCAATCAGCCCCAGCATTTT. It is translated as CASRSVGTGGLSNQPQHF.